This TCR beta chain was recovered during a study of T-cell reconstitution after alpha-beta-depleted transplantation in children. This clonotype was observed a few times. Researchers prepared the TCRbeta library using unique molecular identifiers, the study reports. Each CDR3 protein gets one entry after TCRdb re-called the PCR reads with MiXCR. The sample includes hundreds of thousands of distinct CDR3 sequences, approximately 29% of them seen just once. Germline lookup yields CDR1 SQVTM and CDR2 ANQGSEA. V gave up 4 bases and J gave up 4 bases; unmatched junction bases: 9. This CDR3 is 15 amino acids long.

The chain couples TRBV29-1 to TRBJ2-1; TRBD2 agrees at 8 bases. This clonotype was sampled from a human donor who donated a stem cell graft to a child with aplastic anemia. The sample here was PBMCs from the stem cell graft donor, taken from the stem cell graft. The CDR3 nucleotides are TGCAGCGTTGGGACTAGCCGCGGGGGGTACAATGAGCAGTTCTTC. Protein product: CSVGTSRGGYNEQFF.